The clone carrying this T cell receptor beta chain was seen just once. Other DNA variants within this sample encode the same CDR3. This specimen belongs to a study of blood T cell repertoires in COVID-19. About the research overall: Some COVID-19 samples were acute and others convalescent; all came from the United States, Italy and Spain. PBMCs, B-cell-depleted T cells, or T cells provided the cDNA or gDNA that made up the material.

The CDR3 loop spans 13 amino acids. The V gene end was trimmed by 6 bases and the J gene end by 11 bases; junction bases not matched to a gene: 10. As originally analysed: Counts of nucleated cells, estimated from reference gene primer amplification, were obtained. Method: immunoSEQ multiplex PCR; TCRdb's copy keeps in-frame clones and lacks some. V, J and clone size are taken as reported in that table, and D and trimming were inferred from the DNA itself. There are about 53,000 clones in the sample; just under 90% occur only once, and 4% lies in the top ten. Sequencing was carried out using peripheral blood. The sequence derives from a man in his fifties with acute or convalescent COVID-19. V and J are TRBV12-3 or TRBV12-4 and TRBJ2-5; 9 bases are a match to TRBD1. The CDR3 region has the DNA TGTGCCAGCAGCGGACAGGGGCCCCCCCCACAGTACTTC. Its translation is CASSGQGPPPQYF.